Each of the 13 T cell receptor beta chains below was sequenced from the same sample in a study of low-dose radiotherapy and immunotherapy resistance in tumors. cDNA synthesis used a TRAV/TRBV-specific primer set for both chains. TCR amplification ran approximately 20 PCR cycles using constant-region and V-primer adapter primers. TCRdb called the reads again in MiXCR, with one record for every CDR3 protein. Counted here are 5,500 to 6,500 distinct CDR3 sequences, over 55% occurring once; the ten biggest clones make up roughly an eighth. These receptors came from a human donor with advanced metastatic prostate, ovarian, gallbladder or colorectal cancer (not recorded which). This table probably holds off-target reads from a library built for another chain.

The chain recombines TRBV14 with TRBJ1-1, with D possibly matching TRBD1 (6 bases). The CDR3 totals 15 residues. Germline V gene lookup returns CDR1 SGHDN and CDR2 FVKESK. V lost 1 base, J lost 1 base, and 10 bases lay in between. This CDR3 reads CASSQVMTGNTEAFF. CDR3 in DNA: TGTGCCAGCAGCCAAGTCATGACAGGGAACACTGAAGCTTTCTTT.

The V and J genes are TRBV5-1 and TRBJ1-4; 9 bases fit TRBD1. Germline-derived CDR1 and CDR2 are SGHRS and YFSETQ. The V and J ends lost 3 bases and 8 bases, in that order; junction bases with no gene match: 5. CDR3 length: 14 amino acids. In nucleotides, the CDR3 is TGCGCCAGCAGCTCGGGGACAGGGACCGAAAAACTGTTTTTT. It is translated as CASSSGTGTEKLFF.

The chain links TRBV7-9 to TRBJ1-1; no definite D call. Germline CDR1 reads SEHNR; CDR2 reads FQNEAQ (reference sequence). Trimming took off 11 bases at V and 0 bases at J, with 13 bases between the two ends. This CDR3 has 13 residues. The CDR3 nucleotides read TGTGCCGGACTACAGCTCATGAACACTGAAGCTTTCTTT. Translated: CAGLQLMNTEAFF.

CDR3 DNA: TGCGCCAGCAGCTTTATAGCGGGAGTGGACCACAATGAGCAGTTCTTC. Residues: CASSFIAGVDHNEQFF. The chain recombines TRBV5-1 with TRBJ2-1; 9 positions match TRBD2. CDR1 is SGHRS and CDR2 is YFSETQ in the germline V gene. Trimming took 2 bases from V and 5 from J; bases not matched to a gene: 8. This CDR3 region has 16 residues. Full variable domain (outside the CDR3, taken from reference TRBV5-1 and TRBJ2-1): KAGVTQTPRYLIKTRGQQVTLSCSPISGHRSVSWYQQTPGQGLQFLFEYFSETQRNKGNFPGRFSGRQFSNSRSEMNVSTLELGDSALYLCASSFIAGVDHNEQFFGPGTRLTVL.

V gene TRBV18 combines with J gene TRBJ1-1, with a tentative D call TRBD1 (6 bases). V lost 3 bases and J lost 0, with 11 bases in between. The CDR3 is 15 residues long. CDR1 and CDR2 (germline): KGHSH, LQKENI. Here the CDR3 DNA reads TGTGCCAGCTCACCTGTACAGGGACTGAACACTGAAGCTTTCTTT. Translation gives CASSPVQGLNTEAFF.

This clonotype has only a few counts. The rearrangement links TRBV6-2 or TRBV6-3 to TRBJ2-4; D remains ambiguous. V was trimmed by 6 bases and J by 9 bases, leaving 12 bases between them. The CDR3 consists of 12 residues. Germline V gene data show CDR1 as MNHEY and CDR2 as SVGEGT. The chain's CDR3 is CASRDPGRIQYF. CDR3 bases: TGTGCCAGCAGGGATCCGGGCCGCATTCAGTACTTC.

The chain couples TRBV13 to TRBJ2-2; a weak D match, TRBD2 (5 bases). CDR1 is PRHDT, CDR2 FYEKMQ, per germline (reference sequence). CDR3 length: 15 amino acids. Trimming pared 6 bases from V and 1 base from J, leaving 12 bases between. The CDR3 loop is CASRTKLRNTGELFF. DNA for the CDR3: TGTGCCAGCAGGACTAAGCTGAGGAACACCGGGGAGCTGTTTTTT.

This chain connects TRBV6-1 to TRBJ1-2, with no clear D. Germline V lookup: CDR1 MNHNS, CDR2 SASEGT. V was trimmed by 7 bases and J by 6 bases, leaving 15 bases between them. CDR3 size: 13 residues. For the CDR3, the DNA is TGTGCCAGCACCCGAGGAGGAGGGCATGGCTACACCTTC. Protein product: CASTRGGGHGYTF.

This chain links TRBV5-1 with TRBJ2-2; 8 bases map to TRBD2. In germline, CDR1 is SGHRS, CDR2 YFSETQ. The CDR3 totals 15 residues. The J segment lost 6 bases and the V segment lost 0 bases, leaving 4 bases of the junction unmatched. Here the CDR3 DNA reads TGCGCCAGCAGCTTGGCTGGACTAGCTTCCGGGGAGCTGTTTTTT. It specifies CASSLAGLASGELFF.

This clonotype appeared a single time. The chain links TRBV28 to TRBJ2-3; D unresolved. V dropped 2 bases and J dropped 4 bases, with 7 bases sitting between them. The CDR3 is 13 residues long. CDR1 is MDHEN, CDR2 SYDVKM, per germline. CDR3 coding DNA: TGTGCCAGCAGTTTAGTGTTCCCAGATACGCAGTATTTT. Translated, it gives CASSLVFPDTQYF.

The gene calls are TRBV11-2 and TRBJ2-7; D perhaps matches TRBD2 (6 bases). Trimming took 3 bases from V and 2 from J, leaving 14 bases between them. The CDR3 covers 15 residues. Germline CDR1 reads SGHAT; CDR2 reads FQNNGV. The chain's CDR3 is CASSFGRGITYEQYF. CDR3 DNA sequence: TGTGCCAGCAGCTTCGGACGGGGGATCACCTACGAGCAGTACTTC.

V usage is TRBV2 and J usage is TRBJ2-1; 9 positions agree with TRBD2. The CDR3 sequence is 14 residues long. Germline V gene data show CDR1 as SNHLY and CDR2 as FYNNEI. V was pared by 6 bases and J by 2 bases, with 2 bases of the junction left unmatched. CDR3 bases: TGTGCCAGCAGGCGGACTAGCGCCTACAATGAGCAGTTCTTC. Translation gives CASRRTSAYNEQFF.

J is TRBJ2-7 and V is TRBV10-2, with unresolved D. The V end was cut by 0 bases, the J end by 4 bases, with 10 bases between. The CDR3 covers 14 residues. Germline V lookup: CDR1 WSHSY, CDR2 SAAADI. The CDR3 sequence is CASSESRVGYEQYF. CDR3 nucleotide sequence: TGCGCCAGCAGTGAGTCCCGGGTAGGGTACGAGCAGTACTTC.